The rows below give T cell receptor beta chains drawn from one sample of a study of neurological immune-mediated disorders. One entry per CDR3 protein results from TCRdb running MiXCR on the 5' RACE reads. The sample includes about 46,000 distinct CDR3 sequences, around 2.9% of them seen just once. Source material: PBMCs. All receptors come from a woman aged 45-65 years with multiple sclerosis. CDR3s include the opening cysteine and the closing phenylalanine or tryptophan. The D gene is left open where the match is weak.

TRBJ2-5,TRBV9,.,CASSERTQRQETQYF
TRBJ1-1,TRBV5-1,.,CASSPAGRATEAFF
TRBJ2-5,TRBV12-3/TRBV12-4,.,CASQGEETQYF
TRBJ2-1,TRBV5-1,.,CASSLPDRPLNEQFF
TRBJ2-5,TRBV20-1,.,CSVMGGRGETQYF
TRBJ1-6,TRBV10-3,.,CAISQETLNSPLHF
TRBJ2-1,TRBV18,.,CASSPQGNEQFF
TRBJ2-2,TRBV27,.,CASSLATGELFF
TRBJ2-7,TRBV10-3,TRBD1,CAIRGDRGSHEQYF
TRBJ2-3,TRBV4-1,.,CASSHTGLSTDTQYF
TRBJ2-1,TRBV5-1,.,CASSLAGGNEQFF
TRBJ1-2,TRBV10-2,TRBD1,CASTNRDRGPTF
TRBJ2-1,TRBV5-1,.,CASSWWDTYNEQFF
TRBJ2-2,TRBV7-9,.,CASSLYVGETGELFF
TRBJ1-6,TRBV2,.,CASSESGTLSF
TRBJ2-2,TRBV9,.,CASSLTGLGTGELFF
TRBJ2-7,TRBV27,.,CASSRFAGRAYEQYF
TRBJ1-5,TRBV12-3/TRBV12-4,.,CASSLMGAALSNQPQHF
TRBJ1-6,TRBV14,.,CASRGQTGNNSPLHF
TRBJ2-7,TRBV3-1,.,CASSQFSQGEQYF
TRBJ2-3,TRBV20-1,TRBD2,CSARERGAADTQYF
TRBJ2-5,TRBV7-2,TRBD1,CASSPDRGQETQYF
TRBJ1-1,TRBV29-1,TRBD1,CSVLQGAGGNTEAFF
TRBJ1-6,TRBV10-3,TRBD1,CAISSGQGLSSPLHF
TRBJ1-3,TRBV10-3,.,CAISEGSGNTIYF
TRBJ2-1,TRBV5-1,TRBD2,CASSSGLTEQFF
TRBJ2-1,TRBV7-3,.,CASSLRGLFNEQFF
TRBJ1-1,TRBV20-1,TRBD1,CSGDRAGTEAFF
TRBJ2-1,TRBV5-1,TRBD2,CASSLEGLALNEQFF
TRBJ2-6,TRBV20-1,TRBD1,CSARDDRDRSGANVLTF
TRBJ1-1,TRBV15,TRBD1,CATSRRQGSMNTEAFF
TRBJ2-2,TRBV20-1,.,CSAPTGNTGELFF
TRBJ2-3,TRBV25-1,.,CASRSTSTDTQYF
TRBJ1-2,TRBV3-1,TRBD1,CASSQLTGAVYTF
TRBJ2-5,TRBV9,.,CASSVGGSEQETQYF
TRBJ2-4,TRBV5-6,.,CASSLERTSGIQYF
TRBJ2-3,TRBV10-2,TRBD2,CASSEGLGEDTQYF
TRBJ2-1,TRBV11-2,TRBD2,CASSLRTSGRDNEQFF
TRBJ1-6,TRBV20-1,TRBD1,CSARDRDRGYSPLHF
TRBJ2-1,TRBV11-2,TRBD2,CASSTRGTSGGAEFF
TRBJ1-1,TRBV7-9,.,CASRNPRVRPTEAFF
TRBJ2-5,TRBV5-1,TRBD2,CASSLVGSAGGGETQYF
TRBJ1-2,TRBV20-1,.,CSAPTGGYGYTF
TRBJ1-5,TRBV6-1,.,CASSEARRGGNQPQHF
TRBJ1-4,TRBV20-1,TRBD1,CSAPTTGEKLFF
TRBJ1-6,TRBV2,.,CASNDDPGSPLHF
TRBJ2-3,TRBV5-1,TRBD2,CASSSLAGGRTDTQYF
TRBJ1-2,TRBV7-2,.,CASSLDGWGGYTF
TRBJ2-7,TRBV7-2,.,CASSLVAGPSHEQYF
TRBJ2-5,TRBV7-2,.,CASSLANQETQYF
TRBJ1-5,TRBV6-5,TRBD1,CASRRGQGWGNQPQHF
TRBJ2-1,TRBV20-1,.,CSASRDHEQFF